These T cell receptor beta chains were read from a single sample in a study of OX40 agonist ivuxolimab in advanced cancers. Data came from immunoSEQ multiplex PCR; TCRdb stores just in-frame clones and leaves some out. The profile shows about 45,000 clones, just under 95% of them singletons. Sequences were derived from CD4+ or CD8+ T cells sorted from blood, sampled in a trial of the OX40 agonist ivuxolimab. These receptors originate from an adult with an advanced solid tumor such as melanoma, head and neck, liver or kidney cancer. Both conserved end residues are part of each CDR3. The D gene is left open where the match is weak. For some rows the clone size is stated as once, few or many, or as a class when expanded; others skip it.

TRBV7-6	TRBJ1-1	.	.	CASSPTGIGTEAFF	TGTGCCAGCAGCCCTACCGGGATAGGGACTGAAGCTTTCTTT
TRBV9	TRBJ2-3	.	TRBD1	CASSSPRGRVDTQYF	TGTGCCAGCAGCTCCCCCAGGGGGCGCGTAGATACGCAGTATTTT
TRBV19	TRBJ2-2	.	.	CASSATSTGELFF	TGTGCCAGTAGCGCTACTTCCACCGGGGAGCTGTTTTTT
TRBV9	TRBJ2-4	.	.	CASGSGEGKNIQYF	TGTGCCAGCGGGTCGGGGGAAGGCAAAAACATTCAGTACTTC
TRBV25-1	TRBJ2-3	.	TRBD2	CASSENIQREDRVDTQYF	TGTGCCAGCAGTGAGAATATCCAGCGGGAGGACCGGGTAGATACGCAGTATTTT
TRBV6-1	TRBJ2-5	.	.	CASSDGLQETQYF	TGTGCCAGCAGCGATGGACTCCAAGAGACCCAGTACTTC
TRBV4-3	TRBJ2-3	.	.	CASSRGPRQRSTDTQYF	TGCGCCAGCAGCCGAGGACCCCGACAGCGGAGCACAGATACGCAGTATTTT
TRBV5-1	TRBJ1-2	.	.	CASSLEAYSQYGYTF	TGTGCCAGCAGCTTGGAAGCTTACAGCCAATATGGCTACACCTTC
TRBV4-3	TRBJ2-1	.	TRBD2	CASSPWTSSSYNEQFF	TGCGCCAGCAGCCCTTGGACTAGCTCCAGCTACAATGAGCAGTTCTTC
TRBV6-1	TRBJ2-7	.	.	CASNFGFPYEQYF	TGTGCCAGCAATTTCGGATTCCCTTACGAGCAGTACTTC
TRBV6-4	TRBJ1-2	.	TRBD1	CASSGRQGARNYGYTF	TGTGCCAGCAGTGGGCGACAGGGGGCGCGTAACTATGGCTACACCTTC
TRBV25-1	TRBJ2-1	.	.	CASSEWGEEFF	TGTGCCAGCAGTGAATGGGGAGAGGAGTTCTTC
TRBV7-2	TRBJ2-1	.	.	CASSFAGSSYNEQFF	TGTGCCAGCAGCTTCGCAGGGAGCTCCTACAATGAGCAGTTCTTC
TRBV7-2	TRBJ2-7	.	.	CASSLPTGPRYEQYF	TGTGCCAGCAGCTTACCTACCGGACCGCGCTACGAGCAGTACTTC
TRBV7-9	TRBJ1-1	.	.	CACQQNTEAFF	TGTGCCTGCCAGCAGAACACTGAAGCTTTCTTT
TRBV28	TRBJ1-1	.	.	CASSFYVNTEAFF	TGTGCCAGCAGTTTTTACGTGAACACTGAAGCTTTCTTT
TRBV7-2	TRBJ1-5	.	.	CASSLEGVGNQPQHF	TGTGCCAGCAGCTTAGAAGGGGTGGGCAATCAGCCCCAGCATTTT
TRBV19	TRBJ2-7	.	.	CATEGYNEQYF	TGTGCCACCGAAGGGTATAACGAGCAGTACTTC
TRBV28	TRBJ1-3	.	.	CASRGDSGNTIYF	TGTGCCAGCAGGGGGGATTCTGGAAACACCATATATTTT
TRBV5-4	TRBJ2-3	once	.	CASSLVVSADTQYF	TGTGCCAGCAGCTTGGTTGTTTCCGCAGATACGCAGTATTTT
TRBV28	TRBJ1-4	.	.	CASSQWGASSEKLFF	TGTGCCAGCAGCCAATGGGGGGCGTCTAGCGAAAAACTGTTTTTT
TRBV5-4	TRBJ1-1	.	.	CASSPAEGENTEAFF	TGTGCCAGCAGCCCGGCGGAGGGGGAAAACACTGAAGCTTTCTTT
TRBV7-2	TRBJ1-1	.	.	CASSPTSYNTEAFF	TGTGCCAGCAGCCCTACATCCTACAACACTGAAGCTTTCTTT
TRBV7-9	TRBJ2-2	.	TRBD2	CASSPPRFSGRGTPGELFF	TGTGCCAGCAGCCCCCCCCGTTTTAGCGGGAGGGGCACACCCGGGGAGCTGTTTTTT
TRBV9	TRBJ2-7	.	.	CASSTRGGEQYF	TGTGCCAGCAGCACCAGGGGCGGCGAGCAGTACTTC
TRBV16	TRBJ1-2	.	TRBD1	CASSHSTGGADGYTF	TGTGCCAGCAGCCACTCTACAGGGGGTGCGGATGGCTACACCTTC
TRBV4-1	TRBJ2-2	.	.	CASSLSAGSNTGELFF	TGCGCCAGCAGCTTATCAGCGGGCTCGAACACCGGGGAGCTGTTTTTT
TRBV29-1	TRBJ2-3	.	.	CSVEDGLTDTQYF	TGCAGCGTTGAGGACGGACTCACAGATACGCAGTATTTT
TRBV21-1	TRBJ2-2	.	.	CASSNPGSNTGELFF	TGTGCCAGCAGCAACCCGGGGTCGAACACCGGGGAGCTGTTTTTT
TRBV6-1	TRBJ1-1	.	.	CASSEGAANTEAFF	TGTGCCAGCAGTGAAGGGGCAGCGAACACTGAAGCTTTCTTT
TRBV2	TRBJ2-7	once	.	CASSERGYEQYF	TGTGCCAGCAGTGAAAGAGGGTACGAGCAGTACTTC
TRBV18	TRBJ2-7	.	.	CASSPSKFPYEQYF	TGTGCCAGCTCACCATCCAAGTTCCCCTACGAGCAGTACTTC
TRBV6-4	TRBJ2-1	.	TRBD1	CASSDPGQGQFF	TGTGCCAGCAGTGACCCCGGACAGGGGCAGTTCTTC
TRBV9	TRBJ2-6	.	.	CASSVALSSGANVLTF	TGTGCCAGCAGCGTGGCCTTATCCTCTGGGGCCAACGTCCTGACTTTC
TRBV5-4	TRBJ1-1	.	.	CASTQGPNTEAFF	TGTGCCAGCACCCAAGGACCAAACACTGAAGCTTTCTTT
TRBV19	TRBJ1-5	few	.	CASSMGSPQHF	TGTGCCAGTAGTATGGGGTCGCCCCAGCATTTT
TRBV19	TRBJ2-2	.	.	CASSIDRGYTGELFF	TGTGCCAGTAGTATCGATAGGGGATACACCGGGGAGCTGTTTTTT
TRBV19	TRBJ1-5	once	.	CASKNRGNQPQHF	TGTGCCAGTAAAAATCGGGGGAATCAGCCCCAGCATTTT
TRBV6-6	TRBJ2-3	.	TRBD2	CASSLLFSGSSDTQYF	TGTGCCAGCAGCCTACTGTTTAGCGGGAGCTCAGATACGCAGTATTTT
TRBV4-1	TRBJ1-1	.	TRBD1	CASSPPRTGTGDTEAFF	TGCGCCAGCAGCCCGCCGAGGACAGGGACAGGGGACACTGAAGCTTTCTTT
TRBV7-9	TRBJ2-7	.	.	CASSLGGSSEQYF	TGTGCCAGCAGCTTAGGGGGCAGCAGCGAGCAGTACTTC
TRBV27	TRBJ2-2	.	.	CASSSQGPSENTGELFF	TGTGCCAGCAGTTCCCAGGGCCCCTCCGAGAACACCGGGGAGCTGTTTTTT
TRBV27	TRBJ2-7	.	TRBD1	CASSLPGTGGAYEQYF	TGTGCCAGCAGTCTCCCCGGGACAGGGGGCGCCTACGAGCAGTACTTC
TRBV15	TRBJ1-2	.	TRBD1	CATSGRDSNYGYTF	TGTGCCACCAGCGGACGGGACAGTAACTATGGCTACACCTTC